This TCR beta chain was retrieved from a study of cytomegalovirus exposure and HLA in healthy donors. Whole-study findings and limits: Researchers reported from a later analysis that most CMV-associated TCR beta chains appeared HLA-restricted. Despite most TCR sequences being rare, some public TCRs occurred in many donors.

Both 60 Vbeta primers and 13 Jbeta primers went into the PCR. Using immunoSEQ multiplex PCR, the repertoire was profiled, and TCRdb retains in-frame clones only, with some absent. Of around 160,000 clones in the sample, roughly four fifths were seen once. Details on this clone: Its antigen is still unknown.

This CDR3 has 13 amino acids. The chain is built from TRBV1 and TRBJ1-4; the table's D call of TRBD1 was not tested on the DNA. TRBV1 is marked as a pseudogene. The TCR sequence derives from a man between 50 and 59 years old in good health and CMV-seropositive. The specimen sequenced was PBMCs. DNA of the CDR3: TGCACCAGCAGCCCAGGGGCAGGAGAAAAACTGTTTTTT. Encoded protein: CTSSPGAGEKLFF.